The rows below give T cell receptor beta chains drawn from one sample of a study of shared clonotypes between healthy human individuals. Assay: immunoSEQ multiplex PCR; the TCRdb copy retains only in-frame clones and omits some. Of 1.5 million to 2.5 million clones listed, approximately 94% are singletons. The source material was naive CD8+ T cells sorted from blood. These TCRs come from a young man in good health. Both conserved end residues are part of each CDR3. The D gene is left open where the match is weak. Size is stated for part of the rows, as once, few or many counts, or as a class when the clone is expanded.

abundance: NA; j_gene: TRBJ2-3; d_gene: TRBD2; v_gene: TRBV27; CDR3aa: CASSLPGLAGGPTDTQYF; CDR3nt: TGTGCCAGCAGTTTACCGGGACTAGCGGGAGGGCCCACAGATACGCAGTATTTT
abundance: NA; j_gene: TRBJ1-1; d_gene: NA; v_gene: TRBV7-8; CDR3aa: CASSESGNTEAFF; CDR3nt: TGTGCCAGCAGCGAATCAGGGAACACTGAAGCTTTCTTT
abundance: once; j_gene: TRBJ2-1; d_gene: TRBD1; v_gene: TRBV5-1; CDR3aa: CASSQQGTDNEQFF; CDR3nt: TGCGCCAGCAGCCAACAGGGGACAGACAATGAGCAGTTCTTC
abundance: NA; j_gene: TRBJ2-1; d_gene: TRBD1; v_gene: TRBV7-9; CDR3aa: CASSFGQGDNNEQFF; CDR3nt: TGTGCCAGCAGCTTCGGACAGGGGGACAACAATGAGCAGTTCTTC
abundance: NA; j_gene: TRBJ2-3; d_gene: NA; v_gene: TRBV14; CDR3aa: CASSQDGQGDTQYF; CDR3nt: TGTGCCAGCAGCCAAGATGGGCAGGGAGATACGCAGTATTTT
abundance: NA; j_gene: TRBJ1-5; d_gene: TRBD1; v_gene: TRBV28; CDR3aa: CASSFRQGGQPQHF; CDR3nt: TGTGCCAGCAGTTTTCGGCAGGGGGGTCAGCCCCAGCATTTT
abundance: NA; j_gene: TRBJ2-5; d_gene: NA; v_gene: TRBV25-1; CDR3aa: CASSRTEVQETQYF; CDR3nt: TGTGCCAGCAGTAGAACAGAAGTCCAAGAGACCCAGTACTTC
abundance: NA; j_gene: TRBJ2-3; d_gene: NA; v_gene: TRBV5-1; CDR3aa: CPKGSTTDTQYF; CDR3nt: TGCCCTAAGGGCTCAACCACAGATACGCAGTATTTT
abundance: NA; j_gene: TRBJ1-2; d_gene: NA; v_gene: TRBV7-9; CDR3aa: CASSSPISSWYGYTF; CDR3nt: TGTGCCAGCAGCTCCCCAATAAGTTCATGGTATGGCTACACCTTC
abundance: NA; j_gene: TRBJ1-2; d_gene: TRBD1; v_gene: TRBV4-1; CDR3aa: CASSQLTGGNYGYTF; CDR3nt: TGCGCCAGCAGCCAGTTGACAGGGGGAAACTATGGCTACACCTTC
abundance: NA; j_gene: TRBJ2-7; d_gene: TRBD2; v_gene: TRBV2; CDR3aa: CASSEPGTKIQQYF; CDR3nt: TGTGCCAGCAGTGAGCCCGGGACTAAAATCCAGCAGTACTTC
abundance: NA; j_gene: TRBJ2-7; d_gene: TRBD2; v_gene: TRBV28; CDR3aa: CASLERGGYEQYF; CDR3nt: TGTGCCAGCCTCGAGCGGGGGGGCTACGAGCAGTACTTC
abundance: NA; j_gene: TRBJ1-1; d_gene: TRBD1; v_gene: TRBV7-9; CDR3aa: CASSLGELDRDPKSTEAFF; CDR3nt: TGTGCCAGCAGCTTAGGAGAGCTGGACAGGGACCCCAAGAGCACTGAAGCTTTCTTT
abundance: NA; j_gene: TRBJ1-1; d_gene: TRBD1; v_gene: TRBV13; CDR3aa: CASSIDRGLNTEAFF; CDR3nt: TGTGCCAGCAGCATTGACAGGGGATTGAACACTGAAGCTTTCTTT
abundance: NA; j_gene: TRBJ2-3; d_gene: TRBD2; v_gene: TRBV12-5; CDR3aa: CASGFEAREKSTDTQYF; CDR3nt: TGTGCTAGTGGTTTTGAAGCGCGGGAGAAAAGTACAGATACGCAGTATTTT
abundance: NA; j_gene: TRBJ2-7; d_gene: NA; v_gene: TRBV14; CDR3aa: CASSQDPQSYEQYF; CDR3nt: TGTGCCAGCAGCCAAGATCCCCAGTCTTACGAGCAGTACTTC
abundance: NA; j_gene: TRBJ2-5; d_gene: TRBD1; v_gene: TRBV5-1; CDR3aa: CASSLGQGPGETQYF; CDR3nt: TGCGCCAGCAGCTTAGGACAGGGTCCGGGGGAGACCCAGTACTTC
abundance: NA; j_gene: TRBJ2-7; d_gene: NA; v_gene: TRBV13; CDR3aa: CASSLADEQYF; CDR3nt: TGTGCCAGCAGCTTAGCGGACGAGCAGTACTTC
abundance: NA; j_gene: TRBJ2-1; d_gene: TRBD2; v_gene: TRBV7-9; CDR3aa: CASSVERGVLHEQFF; CDR3nt: TGTGCCAGCAGCGTGGAGCGGGGAGTTCTTCATGAGCAGTTCTTC
abundance: NA; j_gene: TRBJ1-4; d_gene: TRBD1; v_gene: TRBV27; CDR3aa: CASSLVGGNEKLFF; CDR3nt: TGTGCCAGCAGTTTAGTAGGGGGCAACGAAAAACTGTTTTTT
abundance: NA; j_gene: TRBJ2-2; d_gene: NA; v_gene: TRBV6-5; CDR3aa: CASSQNLGELFF; CDR3nt: TGTGCCAGCAGTCAAAACCTTGGGGAGCTGTTTTTT
abundance: NA; j_gene: TRBJ1-2; d_gene: NA; v_gene: TRBV9; CDR3aa: CASSVGWTNYGYTF; CDR3nt: TGTGCCAGCAGCGTAGGGTGGACAAACTATGGCTACACCTTC
abundance: NA; j_gene: TRBJ2-1; d_gene: NA; v_gene: TRBV6-1; CDR3aa: CASKRTSFGPNEQFF; CDR3nt: TGTGCCAGCAAAAGAACTAGCTTCGGCCCCAATGAGCAGTTCTTC
abundance: NA; j_gene: TRBJ1-6; d_gene: TRBD1; v_gene: TRBV15; CDR3aa: CATKTGTGANSPLHF; CDR3nt: TGTGCCACTAAGACCGGGACAGGGGCTAATTCACCCCTCCACTTT
abundance: NA; j_gene: TRBJ2-7; d_gene: TRBD2; v_gene: TRBV27; CDR3aa: CASRPLAGGYEQYF; CDR3nt: TGTGCCAGCAGACCACTAGCGGGAGGATACGAGCAGTACTTC
abundance: NA; j_gene: TRBJ1-4; d_gene: NA; v_gene: TRBV27; CDR3aa: CASSLEGRGEKLFF; CDR3nt: TGTGCCAGCAGTTTGGAAGGGAGGGGGGAAAAACTGTTTTTT
abundance: once; j_gene: TRBJ2-7; d_gene: TRBD1; v_gene: TRBV4-1; CDR3aa: CASSPLTGGFEYEQYF; CDR3nt: TGCGCCAGCAGCCCGTTGACAGGGGGCTTTGAGTACGAGCAGTACTTC
abundance: NA; j_gene: TRBJ2-7; d_gene: NA; v_gene: TRBV5-4; CDR3aa: CASSPEDSYEQYF; CDR3nt: TGTGCCAGCAGCCCGGAGGACTCCTACGAGCAGTACTTC
abundance: once; j_gene: TRBJ2-3; d_gene: NA; v_gene: TRBV6-5; CDR3aa: CASSYSGRVGDTQYF; CDR3nt: TGTGCCAGCAGTTACTCGGGCAGGGTAGGAGATACGCAGTATTTT
abundance: NA; j_gene: TRBJ1-1; d_gene: NA; v_gene: TRBV6-1; CDR3aa: CASTTSVHEAFF; CDR3nt: TGTGCCAGCACCACATCCGTCCATGAAGCTTTCTTT
abundance: NA; j_gene: TRBJ1-1; d_gene: NA; v_gene: TRBV6-4; CDR3aa: CARELGLLNTEAFF; CDR3nt: TGTGCCAGGGAGTTGGGACTTCTGAACACTGAAGCTTTCTTT
abundance: NA; j_gene: TRBJ2-7; d_gene: NA; v_gene: TRBV15; CDR3aa: CATSAISGEQYF; CDR3nt: TGTGCCACCAGCGCCATTTCCGGCGAGCAGTACTTC
abundance: NA; j_gene: TRBJ1-6; d_gene: TRBD1; v_gene: TRBV28; CDR3aa: CASSDRTGDSPLHF; CDR3nt: TGTGCCAGCAGTGACCGGACAGGGGATTCACCCCTCCACTTT
abundance: NA; j_gene: TRBJ2-7; d_gene: NA; v_gene: TRBV18; CDR3aa: CASSPPGSEQYF; CDR3nt: TGTGCCAGCTCACCACCGGGCTCGGAGCAGTACTTC
abundance: NA; j_gene: TRBJ1-2; d_gene: NA; v_gene: TRBV27; CDR3aa: CASSRWDGAYGYTF; CDR3nt: TGTGCCAGCAGTCGCTGGGACGGCGCCTATGGCTACACCTTC
abundance: NA; j_gene: TRBJ2-7; d_gene: NA; v_gene: TRBV2; CDR3aa: CASSEAVAYEQYF; CDR3nt: TGTGCCAGCAGTGAAGCGGTAGCCTACGAGCAGTACTTC
abundance: NA; j_gene: TRBJ1-1; d_gene: TRBD1; v_gene: TRBV10-3; CDR3aa: CAISESLTGATEAFF; CDR3nt: TGTGCCATCAGTGAGTCTTTGACAGGGGCGACTGAAGCTTTCTTT
abundance: NA; j_gene: TRBJ2-7; d_gene: NA; v_gene: TRBV11-2; CDR3aa: CASRNGVNYEQYF; CDR3nt: TGTGCCAGCAGAAATGGGGTGAACTACGAGCAGTACTTC
abundance: NA; j_gene: TRBJ2-7; d_gene: NA; v_gene: TRBV10-2; CDR3aa: CASIEDLSGYEQYF; CDR3nt: TGCGCCAGCATAGAGGACTTAAGTGGATACGAGCAGTACTTC
abundance: NA; j_gene: TRBJ2-3; d_gene: NA; v_gene: TRBV2; CDR3aa: CAQRGWGTDTQYF; CDR3nt: TGTGCCCAGCGTGGATGGGGCACAGATACGCAGTATTTT
abundance: NA; j_gene: TRBJ2-5; d_gene: TRBD1; v_gene: TRBV13; CDR3aa: CASSGAGTGFRETQYF; CDR3nt: TGTGCCAGCAGCGGCGCCGGGACAGGGTTTCGGGAGACCCAGTACTTC
abundance: NA; j_gene: TRBJ1-1; d_gene: TRBD1; v_gene: TRBV5-4; CDR3aa: CASSSGGKNTEAFF; CDR3nt: TGTGCCAGCAGCTCAGGGGGGAAGAACACTGAAGCTTTCTTT
abundance: NA; j_gene: TRBJ2-2; d_gene: NA; v_gene: TRBV6-1; CDR3aa: CASRGEDGELFF; CDR3nt: TGTGCCAGCAGAGGGGAAGACGGGGAGCTGTTTTTT
abundance: NA; j_gene: TRBJ2-1; d_gene: TRBD2; v_gene: TRBV7-8; CDR3aa: CASSLVLAGGPIYNEQFF; CDR3nt: TGTGCCAGCAGCTTAGTACTAGCGGGAGGGCCGATCTACAATGAGCAGTTCTTC
abundance: NA; j_gene: TRBJ2-7; d_gene: TRBD2; v_gene: TRBV13; CDR3aa: CASSGGLAGYSDEQYF; CDR3nt: TGTGCCAGCAGCGGAGGACTAGCGGGATACTCTGACGAGCAGTACTTC
abundance: once; j_gene: TRBJ1-2; d_gene: NA; v_gene: TRBV4-3; CDR3aa: CASSQGIANYGYTF; CDR3nt: TGCGCCAGCAGCCAAGGAATTGCAAACTATGGCTACACCTTC
abundance: NA; j_gene: TRBJ1-1; d_gene: NA; v_gene: TRBV11-2; CDR3aa: CASTTVGSAAFF; CDR3nt: TGTGCCAGCACCACCGTGGGCAGCGCAGCTTTCTTT
abundance: NA; j_gene: TRBJ1-2; d_gene: TRBD1; v_gene: TRBV5-4; CDR3aa: CASSTGDRNLHGYTF; CDR3nt: TGTGCCAGCAGCACCGGGGACAGGAACTTACATGGCTACACCTTC
abundance: NA; j_gene: TRBJ2-1; d_gene: NA; v_gene: TRBV5-1; CDR3aa: CASSGTSYEQFF; CDR3nt: TGCGCCAGCAGCGGAACTAGCTATGAGCAGTTCTTC
abundance: NA; j_gene: TRBJ2-7; d_gene: NA; v_gene: TRBV29-1; CDR3aa: CSVGDTSYEQYF; CDR3nt: TGCAGCGTAGGCGACACCTCCTACGAGCAGTACTTC
abundance: NA; j_gene: TRBJ2-7; d_gene: NA; v_gene: TRBV7-9; CDR3aa: CASSLLPGTPEQYF; CDR3nt: TGTGCCAGCAGCTTATTGCCCGGGACACCCGAGCAGTACTTC
abundance: once; j_gene: TRBJ2-1; d_gene: NA; v_gene: TRBV4-1; CDR3aa: CASSPQVAAGNNEQFF; CDR3nt: TGCGCCAGCAGCCCCCAGGTGGCGGCGGGCAACAATGAGCAGTTCTTC
abundance: NA; j_gene: TRBJ2-4; d_gene: TRBD1; v_gene: TRBV7-2; CDR3aa: CASSFPLNTGGASNIQYF; CDR3nt: TGTGCCAGCAGCTTCCCTTTAAATACAGGGGGTGCTTCAAACATTCAGTACTTC
abundance: once; j_gene: TRBJ2-7; d_gene: NA; v_gene: TRBV12-5; CDR3aa: CASGLTTYEQYF; CDR3nt: TGTGCTAGTGGTCTGACCACCTACGAGCAGTACTTC
abundance: NA; j_gene: TRBJ1-1; d_gene: NA; v_gene: TRBV6-5; CDR3aa: CASSYRAGDTEAFF; CDR3nt: TGTGCCAGCAGTTATCGGGCAGGGGACACTGAAGCTTTCTTT
abundance: NA; j_gene: TRBJ1-1; d_gene: NA; v_gene: TRBV5-4; CDR3aa: CASSFTLNTEAFF; CDR3nt: TGTGCCAGCAGCTTCACCTTGAACACTGAAGCTTTCTTT
abundance: NA; j_gene: TRBJ2-7; d_gene: NA; v_gene: TRBV7-9; CDR3aa: CASSLWVDSEQYF; CDR3nt: TGTGCCAGCAGCTTATGGGTCGACAGCGAGCAGTACTTC
abundance: NA; j_gene: TRBJ2-7; d_gene: NA; v_gene: TRBV28; CDR3aa: CASSPPTVSSYKEQYF; CDR3nt: TGTGCCAGCAGCCCCCCGACGGTCTCATCGTACAAGGAGCAGTACTTC
abundance: NA; j_gene: TRBJ2-1; d_gene: NA; v_gene: TRBV5-6; CDR3aa: CASSHLRGSYNEQFF; CDR3nt: TGTGCCAGCAGCCACCTCCGGGGTTCCTACAATGAGCAGTTCTTC